Each of the 8 T cell receptor beta chains below was sequenced from the same sample in a study of hypomethylating agent response in myelodysplastic syndrome. Method: immunoSEQ multiplex PCR; TCRdb's copy keeps in-frame clones and lacks some. Of 1,500 to 2,000 clones listed, roughly 90% were seen once; the top ten hold roughly 5.2%. Source: bone marrow, taken before or after starting hypomethylating agent treatment for myelodysplastic syndrome (not recorded which). The receptor set was obtained from a human donor with myelodysplastic syndrome.

This clone was seen a handful of times. V and J are TRBV13 and TRBJ1-1, with unresolved D. CDR3 length equals 13 residues. Germline CDR1 is PRHDT and CDR2 is FYEKMQ (reference sequence). V lost 2 bases and J lost 1, with 5 bases in between. The chain's CDR3 is CASSLTENTEAFF. The CDR3 nucleotides are TGTGCCAGCAGCTTAACCGAGAACACTGAAGCTTTCTTT.

The chain links TRBV5-1 to TRBJ2-5, with TRBD2 matching 14 bases. Germline CDR1 reads SGHRS; CDR2 reads YFSETQ. The CDR3 runs to 17 residues. The ends lost 2 bases at V and 4 bases at J; junction bases unmatched: 7. The CDR3 loop reads CASSFGLAGGFGETQYF. The DNA for the CDR3 is TGCGCCAGCAGCTTTGGACTAGCGGGGGGTTTTGGAGAGACCCAGTACTTC.

The genes are TRBV27 and TRBJ2-7; 8 bases match TRBD2. The CDR3 sequence is 17 residues long. The V gene's germline CDR1 is MNHEY and CDR2 SMNVEV (reference sequence). V lost 0 bases to trimming and J lost 5 bases; unmatched junction nucleotides: 12. The CDR3 sequence: CASSLSKAGTRINEQYF. CDR3 DNA sequence: TGTGCCAGCAGTTTATCGAAAGCCGGGACTAGGATCAACGAGCAGTACTTC.

The gene calls are TRBV6-5 and TRBJ2-2, with 9 bases matching TRBD1. After removal of 6 bases from V and 3 bases from J, the junction contained 5 bases not matched to a gene. The CDR3 has 15 amino acids. Germline values: CDR1 MNHEY, CDR2 SVGAGI. This CDR3 is CASSWDRDHTGELFF. In DNA form, the CDR3 reads TGTGCCAGCAGCTGGGACAGGGATCACACCGGGGAGCTGTTTTTT.

V and J are TRBV4-1 and TRBJ2-5, with TRBD2 matching over 8 bases. V dropped 1 base and J dropped 1; count of bases not matched to a gene: 8. This CDR3 is 17 amino acids long. Germline loops: CDR1 MGHRA, CDR2 YSYEKL. CDR3 nucleotide sequence: TGCGCCAGCAGCCAAGGTCTGGTAGCGGGGCGCCAAGAGACCCAGTACTTC. Translation: CASSQGLVAGRQETQYF.

The chain couples TRBV6-6 to TRBJ2-7, with a tentative D call TRBD2 (5 bases). CDR1 and CDR2 from the germline V gene are MNHNY and SVGAGI (reference sequence). Trimming stripped 4 bases from V and 2 bases from J, with 6 bases between. This CDR3 has 12 residues. The CDR3 DNA reads as TGTGCCAGCAGTTCCGGGGCCTACGAGCAGTACTTC. Encoded protein: CASSSGAYEQYF.

Regarding this clone: Sequence at one end of the junction differs from germline and may be a read error. This chain links TRBV2 with TRBJ2-3; 9 bases fit TRBD2. The CDR3 totals 14 residues. Germline V lookup: CDR1 SNHLY, CDR2 FYNNEI. CDR3 region: CASSKAGGADTQYF. The CDR3 region has the DNA TGTGCCAGCAGTAAAGCGGGAGGTGCAGATACGCAGTATTTT.

The chain carries TRBV9 and TRBJ2-1, with 10 nucleotides matching TRBD2. The CDR3 is 15 residues long. Germline V gene sequence: CDR1 SGDLS, CDR2 YYNGEE. Germline trimming cut 3 bases from V and 7 bases from J; bases unmatched to any gene: 7. This CDR3 is CASSGRTSGSNEQFF. The CDR3 bases are TGTGCCAGCAGCGGTCGGACTAGCGGCTCAAATGAGCAGTTCTTC.